Included here is one T cell receptor (beta chain) sequence, with context. This entry comes from a study of blood T cell repertoires in COVID-19. Study at large: Whether acute or convalescent, the COVID-19 samples came from the United States, Italy and Spain.

CDR1 and CDR2 (germline): KGHSH, LQKENI. There are 14 residues in the CDR3. Trimming cost V 3 bases and J 5 bases; bases outside gene matches: 0. The assay was immunoSEQ multiplex PCR, and TCRdb's table has in-frame clones only and misses some. The profile shows 350,000 to 450,000 clones, around 90% of them singletons. The sample consisted of peripheral blood. V gene TRBV18 combines with J gene TRBJ1-6; 8 bases are shared with TRBD1. This receptor was taken from a man between 40 and 49 years old with acute or convalescent COVID-19. The CDR3 region is CASSPGQDNSPLHF. CDR3 sequence (DNA): TGTGCCAGCTCACCGGGACAGGATAATTCACCCCTCCACTTT.